These 28 T cell receptor beta chains were sequenced from one sample in a study of vaccination and CD4 T cells after COVID-19. Researchers used the Oncomine TCR Beta short-read assay to sequence DNA from cultured CD4+ T cells. TCRdb redid the calling of the PCR reads with MiXCR, one entry per CDR3 protein. The table includes under 25,000 distinct CDR3 sequences, 26% detected once. Specified treatment: approximately 9-day PBMC culture with coronavirus spike peptide pools or control peptides (ViraFEST assay). No antigen is known for these receptors. Input material: cultured CD4+ T cells from blood. All receptors come from a human donor with COVID-19.

This clonotype has only a few counts. This chain uses TRBV27 with TRBJ1-1; 8 nucleotides line up with TRBD1. The CDR3 consists of 16 residues. V was pared by 5 bases and J by 0 bases, with 8 bases of the junction left unmatched. Germline V gene sequence: CDR1 MNHEY, CDR2 SMNVEV (reference sequence). Here the CDR3 DNA reads TGTGCCAGCAGTCCGAGGACAGGGAATATGAACACTGAAGCTTTCTTT. Its translation: CASSPRTGNMNTEAFF.

This clonotype was seen a handful of times. The chain recombines TRBV2 with TRBJ2-1, with 7 bases lining up with TRBD2. Germline V gene data show CDR1 as SNHLY and CDR2 as FYNNEI. The CDR3 is made up of 15 amino acids. The J segment lost 6 bases and the V segment lost 6 bases, leaving 11 bases of the junction unmatched. CDR3 sequence reads: CASSLGRGYGNEQFF. Written as DNA, the CDR3 is TGTGCCAGCAGCCTAGGGCGGGGGTACGGCAATGAGCAGTTCTTC.

This clonotype has only a few counts. The chain has TRBV12-3 or TRBV12-4 and TRBJ2-7; unclear D gene. This CDR3 is built from 11 residues. Trimming left V 6 bases short and J 2 bases short, with 5 bases between. CDR3 residues: CASSPAYEQYF. The CDR3 region has the DNA TGTGCCAGCAGCCCTGCCTACGAGCAGTACTTC.

The V call is TRBV4-1, the J call TRBJ1-4; D gene ambiguous. CDR3 length: 15 amino acids. Germline-derived CDR1 and CDR2 are MGHRA and YSYEKL. Trimming took off 2 bases at V and 6 bases at J, with 13 bases between the two ends. CDR3 nucleotides: TGCGCCAGCAGCCAACAGGCCGGGTCCCATGAAAAACTGTTTTTT. Residues: CASSQQAGSHEKLFF.

In this sample, this clonotype turned up a few times. CDR3 protein: CASRRTLNTGELFF. The CDR3 DNA follows: TGTGCCAGCAGAAGGACCCTGAACACCGGGGAGCTGTTTTTT. The V call is TRBV6-1, the J call TRBJ2-2; the D is unclear. V lost 6 bases and J lost 1, with 9 bases in between. This CDR3 contains 14 residues. Germline V lookup: CDR1 MNHNS, CDR2 SASEGT.

This clonotype has just a few counts. J is TRBJ2-3 and V is TRBV10-3; D gene unclear. The CDR3 extends over 13 amino acids. The germline gives CDR1 ENHRY, CDR2 SYGVKD. V lost 6 bases, J lost 7 bases, and 14 bases lay in between. As DNA, the CDR3 is TGTGCCATCAGAGAGACCAGGTTAAATACGCAGTATTTT. Protein sequence: CAIRETRLNTQYF.

The rearrangement links TRBV20-1 to TRBJ2-5; D is undetermined. The ends were cut back, 6 bases at V and 0 bases at J, with 14 bases in the middle. The CDR3 has 14 amino acids. Looked up from germline, CDR1 is DFQATT and CDR2 is SNEGSKA (reference sequence). The CDR3 coding sequence is TGCAGTGCCCCCCCCTATAACTACCAAGAGACCCAGTACTTC. Translated, it gives CSAPPYNYQETQYF.

In this sample, this clonotype turned up once. The J gene is TRBJ2-6, the V gene TRBV7-9; D tentatively reads TRBD1 or TRBD2 (5 bases each). V gave up 5 bases and J gave up 0 bases, with 11 bases separating them. The length of the CDR3 is 16 residues. Germline CDR1 and CDR2: SEHNR and FQNEAQ (reference sequence). The CDR3 region is CASSPYGASGANVLTF. CDR3 nucleotides: TGTGCCAGCAGCCCTTACGGGGCCTCTGGGGCCAACGTCCTGACTTTC. The full variable domain, with the rest looked up from reference TRBV7-9 and TRBJ2-6, is DTGVSQNPRHKITKRGQNVTFRCDPISEHNRLYWYRQTLGQGPEFLTYFQNEAQLEKSRLLSDRFSAERPKGSFSTLEIQRTEQGDSAMYLCASSPYGASGANVLTFGAGSRLTVL.

The sample holds a few counts of this clonotype. V and J are TRBV12-3 or TRBV12-4 and TRBJ1-6, with TRBD1 identical over 9 bases. This CDR3 comprises 14 residues. V shed 5 bases, J shed 10 bases, and the junction held 6 bases outside the gene matches. The CDR3 here is CASSEQGAGSPLHF. The DNA for the CDR3 is TGTGCCAGCAGTGAACAGGGGGCTGGGTCACCCCTCCACTTT.

J is TRBJ1-1 and V is TRBV20-1; D ambiguous. V lost 7 bases to trimming and J lost 0 bases, with 15 bases between them. Per germline, CDR1 DFQATT and CDR2 SNEGSKA (reference sequence). The CDR3 has 14 residues. Written as DNA, the CDR3 is TGCAGTGTCCCAGCGCGAGGGATGAACACTGAAGCTTTCTTT. Translating it yields CSVPARGMNTEAFF.

This CDR3 is CSAKAGGLGEQYF. Here the CDR3 DNA reads TGCAGCGCCAAAGCGGGGGGGCTGGGCGAGCAGTACTTC. J is TRBJ2-7 and V is TRBV29-1, with 10 nucleotides matching TRBD2. Germline values: CDR1 SQVTM, CDR2 ANQGSEA. V shed 7 bases, J shed 6 bases, and the junction held 9 bases outside the gene matches. The length of the CDR3 is 13 residues.

Only a few counts were recorded for this clonotype. The chain carries TRBV6-1 and TRBJ2-2; no definite D call. Trimming cost V 7 bases and J 7 bases, with 16 bases left between them. The CDR3 extends over 14 amino acids. Germline CDR1 MNHNS, CDR2 SASEGT. The CDR3 DNA is TGTGCCAGCATCACCGGGTCGGTTAGCGGGGAGCTGTTTTTT. Protein: CASITGSVSGELFF.

The chain uses TRBV7-2 and TRBJ2-1; a weak D match, TRBD2 (6 bases). The germline gives CDR1 SGHTA, CDR2 FQGNSA. Trimming took off 6 bases at V and 7 bases at J, with 16 bases between the two ends. The CDR3 has 14 residues. CDR3 amino acids: CASRTGTRGNEQFF. CDR3 bases: TGTGCCAGCAGAACCGGGACTCGGGGTAATGAGCAGTTCTTC.

The chain recombines TRBV20-1 with TRBJ2-3, with 8 bases lining up with TRBD1. CDR1 and CDR2 from the germline V gene are DFQATT and SNEGSKA (reference sequence). V trimming: 4 bases; J trimming: 4 bases; junction bases outside the gene matches: 10. The CDR3 length is 15 residues. CDR3 loop: CSATPIQGASDTQYF. The CDR3 nucleotides read TGCAGTGCTACTCCGATTCAGGGGGCTTCAGATACGCAGTATTTT.

Note on this clonotype: A single base separates this from a much larger clone, so it may be a read error. Given the absence of the conserved phenylalanine or tryptophan at the CDR3 end, a read error is likely. The rearrangement joins TRBV6-5 to TRBJ1-6, with D possibly being TRBD1 (5 bases). CDR3 size: 15 residues. CDR1 is MNHEY, CDR2 SVGAGI, per germline. Trimming shortened V by 1 base and J by 9 bases, and 13 bases separated the two germline ends. CDR3 protein: CASSYLGATSSPLHL. CDR3 sequence (DNA): TGTGCCAGCAGTTACTTAGGGGCCACATCTTCACCCCTCCACTTG.

This clonotype has only a few counts. This sequence joins TRBV6-1 and TRBJ2-5, with 7 bases identical to TRBD1. The trim removed 8 bases at V and 4 bases at J, leaving 4 bases unmatched. This CDR3 spans 12 amino acids. Germline CDR1 is MNHNS and CDR2 is SASEGT. CDR3 DNA sequence: TGTGCCAGCGGGACAGCCTTAGAGACCCAGTACTTC. It codes for CASGTALETQYF.

This chain connects TRBV6-5 to TRBJ1-6; D uncertain. This CDR3 spans 13 amino acids. With 0 bases removed from V and 6 bases from J, the gap between germline ends came to 3 bases. From germline, CDR1 is MNHEY and CDR2 SVGAGI. The CDR3 is CASSYSINSPLHF. The CDR3, as DNA: TGTGCCAGCAGTTACTCGATTAATTCACCCCTCCACTTT.

The rearrangement links TRBV20-1 to TRBJ2-2; the D is unclear. The ends were cut back, 3 bases at V and 4 bases at J, with 9 bases in the middle. CDR3 length: 13 amino acids. CDR1 is DFQATT and CDR2 is SNEGSKA in the germline V gene (reference sequence). CDR3: CSARFMGTGELFF. CDR3 nucleotides: TGCAGTGCTAGGTTTATGGGCACCGGGGAGCTGTTTTTT.

The sample holds a few counts of this clonotype. The rearrangement uses TRBV15 and TRBJ2-2, with TRBD1 identical over 9 bases. Germline assignment: CDR1 LNHNV and CDR2 YYDKDF (reference sequence). There are 14 residues in the CDR3. Trimming cost V 11 bases and J 2 bases; bases outside gene matches: 6. The CDR3 DNA is TGTGCCGTCGAGGGACAGGGAAACACCGGGGAGCTGTTTTTT. Its protein is CAVEGQGNTGELFF. Together with reference TRBV15 and TRBJ2-2, the CDR3 gives the full variable domain: DAMVIQNPRYQVTQFGKPVTLSCSQTLNHNVMYWYQQKSSQAPKLLFHYYDKDFNNEADTPDNFQSRRPNTSFCFLDIRSPGLGDTAMYLCAVEGQGNTGELFFGEGSRLTVL.

V is TRBV6-2 or TRBV6-3 and J is TRBJ1-2; 7 bases fit TRBD1. Losses at the gene ends were 6 bases for V and 3 bases for J; bases not matched to a gene: 4. CDR1 and CDR2 (germline): MNHEY, SVGEGT. CDR3 length: 13 amino acids. Written as DNA, the CDR3 is TGTGCCAGCAGCCGCGGACAGGACTATGGCTACACCTTC. Translating gives CASSRGQDYGYTF.

In its sample, this clonotype was seen a few times. V usage is TRBV20-1 and J usage is TRBJ1-1, with a possible D match to TRBD1 (5 bases). This CDR3 has 16 amino acids. Germline lookup yields CDR1 DFQATT and CDR2 SNEGSKA (reference sequence). V was cut by 6 bases and J by 0 bases, with 20 bases left in between. CDR3 protein: CSANPGRTIMNTEAFF. The DNA of the CDR3 is TGCAGTGCAAATCCGGGACGGACTATTATGAACACTGAAGCTTTCTTT.

The chain has TRBV6-2 or TRBV6-3 and TRBJ1-5; unclear D gene. This CDR3 contains 16 residues. The V end lost 0 bases, the J end lost 0 bases, and 9 bases lay between the germline ends. CDR1 is MNHEY and CDR2 is SVGEGT in the germline V gene. DNA of the CDR3: TGTGCCAGCAGTTACTCTGGGTTTTATAGCAATCAGCCCCAGCATTTT. Amino acid sequence: CASSYSGFYSNQPQHF.

DNA for the CDR3: TGTGCCAGCAGCTTAGAAAGGCCACCTCGCGGTTCACCCCTCCACTTT. The encoded protein is CASSLERPPRGSPLHF. The rearrangement joins TRBV11-2 to TRBJ1-6; no firm D call. V lost 0 bases, J lost 9 bases, and 15 bases lay in between. Germline CDR1 and CDR2: SGHAT and FQNNGV. CDR3 length equals 16 residues.

This clonotype has a single count. The chain uses TRBV7-2 and TRBJ2-7, with TRBD2 matching over 7 bases. Trimming removed 5 bases from V and 2 bases from J; junction bases left unmatched: 12. This CDR3 spans 16 amino acids. Germline values: CDR1 SGHTA, CDR2 FQGNSA. CDR3 sequence (DNA): TGTGCCAGCAGCCCAAACGGGGGGAGATCCACCTACGAGCAGTACTTC. Its protein is CASSPNGGRSTYEQYF.

This clonotype showed up just once. V usage is TRBV4-3 and J usage is TRBJ1-1; D possibly corresponds to TRBD1 (5 bases). CDR1 is LGHNA, CDR2 YSLEER, per germline. The CDR3 covers 15 residues. V gave up 1 base and J gave up 4 bases, with 13 bases separating them. The CDR3 spells CASSQGANRITEAFF. The CDR3, as DNA: TGCGCCAGCAGCCAAGGGGCGAACAGGATCACTGAAGCTTTCTTT.

This clonotype turned up a few times. The chain is built from TRBV30 and TRBJ1-5, with D possibly matching TRBD1 (6 bases). CDR1 is GTSNPN and CDR2 is SVGIG in the germline V gene (reference sequence). Trimming removed 4 bases from V and 5 bases from J, with 18 bases in between. The CDR3 extends over 15 amino acids. CDR3 sequence: CAWKTPGAGYQPQHF. As DNA, the CDR3 is TGTGCCTGGAAGACTCCAGGGGCTGGTTATCAGCCCCAGCATTTT.

This clonotype has a handful of counts. The gene calls are TRBV6-5 and TRBJ1-5; tentatively, D is TRBD1 (6 bases). Germline CDR1 reads MNHEY; CDR2 reads SVGAGI. V was clipped by 2 bases and J by 3 bases, with 8 bases between them. CDR3 length: 14 residues. The CDR3 coding sequence is TGTGCCAGCAGTTACGACAGGAACAATCAGCCCCAGCATTTT. This sequence encodes CASSYDRNNQPQHF.

This clonotype came up a few times. The chain carries TRBV20-1 and TRBJ2-5; 7 nucleotides agree with TRBD2. V gave up 0 bases and J gave up 0 bases; unmatched junction bases: 4. CDR3 length: 15 amino acids. CDR1 and CDR2 (germline): DFQATT, SNEGSKA (reference sequence). The CDR3 DNA sequence: TGCAGTGCTAGAGACGTTGGGGGGGACCAAGAGACCCAGTACTTC. Translating gives CSARDVGGDQETQYF.